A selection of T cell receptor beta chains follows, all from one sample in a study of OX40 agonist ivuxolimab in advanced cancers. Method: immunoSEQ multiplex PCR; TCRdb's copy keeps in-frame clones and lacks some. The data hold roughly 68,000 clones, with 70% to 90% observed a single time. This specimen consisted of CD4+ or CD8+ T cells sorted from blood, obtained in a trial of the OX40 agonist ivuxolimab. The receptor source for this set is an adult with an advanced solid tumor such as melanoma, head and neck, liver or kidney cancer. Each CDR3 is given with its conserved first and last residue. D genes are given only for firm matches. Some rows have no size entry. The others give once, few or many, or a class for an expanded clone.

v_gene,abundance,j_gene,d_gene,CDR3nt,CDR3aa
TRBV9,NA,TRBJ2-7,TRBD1,TGTGCCAGCAGTTTTGACAGGGACGAGGGCGAGCAGTACTTC,CASSFDRDEGEQYF
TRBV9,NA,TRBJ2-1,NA,TGTGCCAGCAGCGTGAGGACAGACGGCAATGAGCAGTTCTTC,CASSVRTDGNEQFF
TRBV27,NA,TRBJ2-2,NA,TGTGCCAGTAGCGAAGAGGGGGGAAACGCGAACACCGGGGAGCTGTTTTTT,CASSEEGGNANTGELFF
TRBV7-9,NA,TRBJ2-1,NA,TGTGCCAGCAGCCCCCTGGAGGGACGGCTCTACAATGAGCAGTTCTTC,CASSPLEGRLYNEQFF
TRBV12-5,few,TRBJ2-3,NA,TGTGCTAGCACCCCCGGTCGACTAGTTGCAGATACGCAGTATTTT,CASTPGRLVADTQYF
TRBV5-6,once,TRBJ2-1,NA,TGTGCCAGCAGCTTGTACTCGGACACCTACAATGAGCAGTTCTTC,CASSLYSDTYNEQFF
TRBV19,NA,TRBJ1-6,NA,TGTGCCAGTAGTACTCTGGGGGAATCACCCCTCCACTTT,CASSTLGESPLHF
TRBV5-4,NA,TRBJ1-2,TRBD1,TGTGCCAGCAGCTTGGAGGGACAGCGGGCACACACCTTC,CASSLEGQRAHTF
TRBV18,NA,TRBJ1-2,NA,TGTGCCAGCTCACCAGGAGGGGAACATGGCTACACCTTC,CASSPGGEHGYTF
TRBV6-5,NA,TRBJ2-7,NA,TGTGCCAGCAGGGACACCGGGGACTACGAGCAGTACTTC,CASRDTGDYEQYF
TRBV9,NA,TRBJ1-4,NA,TGTGCCAGCAGCGCCGCGGACAGCTCCTATGAAAAACTGTTTTTT,CASSAADSSYEKLFF
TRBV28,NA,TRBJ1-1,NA,TGTGCCAGTGGCGGGGTTATGAACACTGAAGCTTTCTTT,CASGGVMNTEAFF
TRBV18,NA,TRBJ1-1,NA,TGTGCCAGCTCACCAATCAGCGAGACAGGGAACACTGAAGCTTTCTTT,CASSPISETGNTEAFF
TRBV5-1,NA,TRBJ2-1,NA,TGCGCCAGCAGCCTGGACGCTTACAATGAGCAGTTCTTC,CASSLDAYNEQFF
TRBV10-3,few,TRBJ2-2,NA,TGTGCCACAAACCCAACAGGGATGAACACCGGGGAGCTGTTTTTT,CATNPTGMNTGELFF
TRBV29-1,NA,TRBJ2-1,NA,TGCAGCGTTGGAGATGAGCAGTTCTTC,CSVGDEQFF
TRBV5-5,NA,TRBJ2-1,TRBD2,TGTGCCAGCAGCCCCCGGGGTAGCGGGGGGCCTAGCTCCTACAATGAGCAGTTCTTC,CASSPRGSGGPSSYNEQFF
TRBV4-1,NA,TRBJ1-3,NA,TGCGCCAGCAGCCAAGCAGGTATCTCTGGAAACACCATATATTTT,CASSQAGISGNTIYF
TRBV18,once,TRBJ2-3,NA,TGTGCCAGCTCACCATCAAGGGGTCCAGATACGCAGTATTTT,CASSPSRGPDTQYF
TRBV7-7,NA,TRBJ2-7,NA,TGTGCCAGCAGCCCCTCGGGTACCGAAAGCGAGCAGTACTTC,CASSPSGTESEQYF
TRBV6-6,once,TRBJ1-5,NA,TGTGCCAGCAGTTACGAAAGAGATAGCAATCAGCCCCAGCATTTT,CASSYERDSNQPQHF
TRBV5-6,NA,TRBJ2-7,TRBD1,TGTGCCAGCAGGGAGCGAGGACAGGGGACACCCTACGAGCAGTACTTC,CASRERGQGTPYEQYF
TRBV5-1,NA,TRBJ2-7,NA,TGCGCCAGCAGCTTGGTCGCGGGTGGATACGAGCAGTACTTC,CASSLVAGGYEQYF
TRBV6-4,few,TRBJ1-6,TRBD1,TGTGCCAGCAGTGTTGACAGGGGGTACGATTCACCCCTCCACTTT,CASSVDRGYDSPLHF
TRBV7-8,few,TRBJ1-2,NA,TGTGCCAGCAGCCCCTACAAGGCCGATGGCTACACCTTC,CASSPYKADGYTF
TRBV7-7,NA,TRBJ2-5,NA,TGTGCCAGCAGCTTGTCCTCGCAAGAGACCCAGTACTTC,CASSLSSQETQYF
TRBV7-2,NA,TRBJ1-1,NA,TGTGCCAGCAGCTTAGAGGCCAATCGGGACACTGAAGCTTTCTTT,CASSLEANRDTEAFF
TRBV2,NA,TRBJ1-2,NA,TGTGCCAGCAGTAAGGAGGGGTGGGGCTTAGGCTACACCTTC,CASSKEGWGLGYTF
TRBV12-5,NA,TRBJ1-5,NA,TGTGCTAGTGGTTCCCCGAAGGGATATAGCAATCAGCCCCAGCATTTT,CASGSPKGYSNQPQHF
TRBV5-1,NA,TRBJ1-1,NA,TGCGCCAGCACAGTACTCCCGGGGGACACTGAAGCTTTCTTT,CASTVLPGDTEAFF
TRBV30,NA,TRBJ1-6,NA,TGTGCCTGGAGTGTACGGCCTTACCGTCAGCAGCCCCTCCACTTT,CAWSVRPYRQQPLHF
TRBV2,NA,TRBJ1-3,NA,TGTGCCAGCGCCGACAGTAGGCCCTCTGGAAACACCATATATTTT,CASADSRPSGNTIYF
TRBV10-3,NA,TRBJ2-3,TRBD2,TGTGCCATCAGCGCCGGCGGGAGAAGAACGCAGTATTTT,CAISAGGRRTQYF
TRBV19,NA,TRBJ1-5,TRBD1,TGTGCCAGTAGTATTGGGAGGGGGCCAAATCAGCCCCAGCATTTT,CASSIGRGPNQPQHF
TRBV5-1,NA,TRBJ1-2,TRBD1,TGCGCCAGCAGCTTCGAAGGGGGCGACGGCTATGGCTACACCTTC,CASSFEGGDGYGYTF
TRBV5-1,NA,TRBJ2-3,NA,TGCGCCAGCAGCTTTGGGGATACGCAGTATTTT,CASSFGDTQYF
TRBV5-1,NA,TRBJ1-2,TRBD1,TGCGCCAGCAGCCTATCGACAGGGACTAACTATGGCTACACCTTC,CASSLSTGTNYGYTF
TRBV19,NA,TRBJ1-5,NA,TGTGCCAGTAGAGTCGGTAATCAGCCCCAGCATTTT,CASRVGNQPQHF
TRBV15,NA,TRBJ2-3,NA,TGTGCCACCAGCAGAGGAGGGGGGCCCACAGATACGCAGTATTTT,CATSRGGGPTDTQYF
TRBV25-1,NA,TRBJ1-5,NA,TGTGCCAGCAGTGGTCAGTACAATCAGCCCCAGCATTTT,CASSGQYNQPQHF